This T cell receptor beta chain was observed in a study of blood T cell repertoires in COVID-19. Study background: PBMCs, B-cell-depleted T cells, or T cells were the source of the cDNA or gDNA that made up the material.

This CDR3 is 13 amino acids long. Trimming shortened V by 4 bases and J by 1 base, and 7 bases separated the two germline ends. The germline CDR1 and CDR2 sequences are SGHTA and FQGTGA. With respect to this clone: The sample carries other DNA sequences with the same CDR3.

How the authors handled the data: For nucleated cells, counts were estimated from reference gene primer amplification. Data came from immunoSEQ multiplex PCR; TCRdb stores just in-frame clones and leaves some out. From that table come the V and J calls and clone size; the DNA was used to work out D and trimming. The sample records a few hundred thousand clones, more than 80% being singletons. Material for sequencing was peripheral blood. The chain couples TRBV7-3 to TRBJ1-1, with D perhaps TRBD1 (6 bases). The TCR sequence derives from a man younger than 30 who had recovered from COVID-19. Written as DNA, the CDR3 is TGTGCCAGCAGCTCGGACAGGAACACTGAAGCTTTCTTT. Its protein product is CASSSDRNTEAFF.